The clone carrying this T cell receptor (beta chain) came up a few times. Its antigen remains unidentified. Use of 60 Vbeta and 13 Jbeta primers characterized the PCR. Assay used: immunoSEQ multiplex PCR; TCRdb lists only in-frame clones, some missing. The sample yields 130,000 to 150,000 clones, approximately 80% seen once. The data originate from a study of cytomegalovirus exposure and HLA in healthy donors. Study results and caveats: Only CMV serostatus was available as immune exposure information.

The CDR3 consists of 17 residues. Germline V CDR1 and CDR2: LGHNA, YSLEER. V gave up 0 bases and J gave up 3 bases; unmatched junction bases: 9. The sequence was collected from a young woman in good health and CMV-seropositive. V and J are TRBV4-3 and TRBJ1-2; 8 bases are a match to TRBD1. The sequencing input was PBMCs. The CDR3 is CASSQEFLQGADYGYTF. DNA of the CDR3: TGCGCCAGCAGCCAAGAGTTTCTTCAGGGGGCCGACTATGGCTACACCTTC.